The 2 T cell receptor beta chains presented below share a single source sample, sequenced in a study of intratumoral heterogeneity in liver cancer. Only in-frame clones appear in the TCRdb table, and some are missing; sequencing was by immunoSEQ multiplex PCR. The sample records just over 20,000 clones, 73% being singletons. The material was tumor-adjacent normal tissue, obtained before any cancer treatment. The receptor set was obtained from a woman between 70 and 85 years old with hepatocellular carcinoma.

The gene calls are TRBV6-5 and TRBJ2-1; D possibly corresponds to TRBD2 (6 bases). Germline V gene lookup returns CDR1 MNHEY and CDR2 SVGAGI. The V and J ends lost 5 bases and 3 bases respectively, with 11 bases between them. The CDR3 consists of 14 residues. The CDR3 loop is CASSRRESYNEQFF. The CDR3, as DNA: TGTGCCAGCAGTCGCCGGGAGAGCTACAATGAGCAGTTCTTC.

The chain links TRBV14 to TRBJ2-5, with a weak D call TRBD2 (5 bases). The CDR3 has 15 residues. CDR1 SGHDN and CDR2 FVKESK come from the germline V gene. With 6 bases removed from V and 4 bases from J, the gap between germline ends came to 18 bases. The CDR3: CASSTGTSYGETQYF. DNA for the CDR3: TGTGCCAGCAGTACGGGAACTAGTTACGGAGAGACCCAGTACTTC. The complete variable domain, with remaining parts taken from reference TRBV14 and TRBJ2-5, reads EAGVTQFPSHSVIEKGQTVTLRCDPISGHDNLYWYRRVMGKEIKFLLHFVKESKQDESGMPNNRFLAERTGGTYSTLKVQPAELEDSGVYFCASSTGTSYGETQYFGPGTRLLVL.